A selection of T cell receptor beta chains follows, all from one sample in a study of cytomegalovirus exposure and HLA in healthy donors. Generated by immunoSEQ multiplex PCR, the TCRdb table keeps only in-frame clones and is missing some. The sample yields about 200,000 clones, about four fifths seen once. The sequencing sample was made of PBMCs. These receptors were obtained from a woman under 30 in good health and CMV-seronegative. Each CDR3 is given with its conserved first and last residue. A D gene is named only where the DNA matches it firmly. For some rows the clone size is stated as once, few or many, or as a class when expanded; others skip it.

TRBJ2-1,TRBV12-5,-,TRBD2,CASGQQTTRLAGGPYNEQFF,TGTGCTAGTGGCCAACAGACTACACGTCTAGCGGGAGGGCCCTACAATGAGCAGTTCTTC
TRBJ1-1,TRBV10-2,-,-,CASRGQNEAFF,TGCGCCAGCAGGGGACAAAACGAAGCTTTCTTT
TRBJ2-7,TRBV6-5,-,TRBD2,CASRPGLADFYEQYF,TGTGCCAGCAGACCGGGACTAGCGGACTTCTACGAGCAGTACTTC
TRBJ2-7,TRBV10-2,-,TRBD2,CASSGMAGGGWDGEQYF,TGCGCCAGCAGTGGGATGGCGGGAGGAGGTTGGGATGGGGAGCAGTACTTC
TRBJ2-3,TRBV28,once,-,CASSLVSIHTDTQYF,TGTGCCAGCAGTTTAGTTAGCATCCACACAGATACGCAGTATTTT
TRBJ2-7,TRBV30,-,TRBD2,CAWKWGLAGGDEQYF,TGTGCCTGGAAGTGGGGACTAGCGGGAGGTGACGAGCAGTACTTC
TRBJ2-3,TRBV7-9,-,TRBD2,CASSSPQLAGETDTQYF,TGTGCCAGCAGCTCGCCTCAGCTAGCGGGAGAAACAGATACGCAGTATTTT
TRBJ2-5,TRBV19,-,-,CASSISETQYF,TGTGCCAGTAGTATTTCGGAGACCCAGTACTTC
TRBJ2-1,TRBV14,-,TRBD2,CASSQDQAGVYNEQFF,TGTGCCAGCAGCCAAGATCAAGCGGGAGTCTACAATGAGCAGTTCTTC
TRBJ1-1,TRBV6-1,few,-,CASSERRQSMNTEAFF,TGTGCCAGCAGTGAAAGGCGGCAGAGCATGAACACTGAAGCTTTCTTT
TRBJ2-3,TRBV5-1,-,TRBD1,CASSLDRGIADTQYF,TGCGCCAGCAGCTTGGACAGGGGTATAGCAGATACGCAGTATTTT
TRBJ2-7,TRBV6-5,-,-,CASSYRGGEQYF,TGTGCCAGCAGTTACAGGGGAGGCGAGCAGTACTTC
TRBJ1-2,TRBV6-5,-,TRBD1,CASSYEQGSYGYTF,TGTGCCAGCAGTTACGAACAGGGGAGCTATGGCTACACCTTC
TRBJ2-7,TRBV6-5,-,TRBD1,CASCDGTGARGQYF,TGTGCCAGCTGCGATGGGACAGGGGCCCGAGGGCAGTACTTC
TRBJ1-1,TRBV29-1,-,TRBD1,CSVRTGGYDTEAFF,TGCAGCGTCCGGACAGGGGGGTACGACACTGAAGCTTTCTTT
TRBJ1-6,TRBV4-3,-,-,CASSQSRQTYNSPLHF,TGCGCCAGCAGCCAGTCTAGACAGACTTATAATTCACCCCTCCACTTT
TRBJ2-1,TRBV11-3,once,-,CASSPQLAKQFF,TGTGCCAGCAGCCCACAACTAGCTAAGCAGTTCTTC
TRBJ1-1,TRBV7-9,-,TRBD1,CASNKPGTGLMNTEAFF,TGTGCCAGCAACAAACCCGGGACAGGGCTCATGAACACTGAAGCTTTCTTT
TRBJ1-1,TRBV6-5,-,-,CASLQDHTEAFF,TGTGCCAGTTTACAGGACCACACTGAAGCTTTCTTT
TRBJ2-4,TRBV6-5,-,TRBD1,CASSYQQGENIQYF,TGTGCCAGCAGTTACCAACAGGGGGAAAACATTCAGTACTTC
TRBJ2-2,TRBV9,-,TRBD2,CASSVGGLAGSQTGELFF,TGTGCCAGCAGCGTAGGGGGCCTAGCGGGGTCCCAAACCGGGGAGCTGTTTTTT
TRBJ2-2,TRBV5-4,few,TRBD2,CASSLARTSGNTGELFF,TGTGCCAGCAGCTTGGCTCGGACTAGCGGAAACACCGGGGAGCTGTTTTTT
TRBJ1-6,TRBV27,-,-,CASSSTHPAGANNSPLHF,TGTGCCAGCAGTTCGACCCACCCAGCGGGGGCGAATAATTCACCCCTCCACTTT
TRBJ2-5,TRBV11-2,-,-,CASSLDRGGGETQYF,TGTGCCAGCAGCTTAGATAGGGGGGGCGGAGAGACCCAGTACTTC
TRBJ2-5,TRBV6-6,-,-,CASGRPQYF,TGTGCCAGCGGGAGGCCCCAGTACTTC
TRBJ2-1,TRBV6-1,-,TRBD2,CASSETAGGYNEQFF,TGTGCCAGCAGTGAAACGGCGGGAGGCTACAATGAGCAGTTCTTC
TRBJ2-1,TRBV15,-,-,CATSRDGTVNGEQFF,TGTGCCACCAGCAGAGACGGGACTGTGAACGGTGAGCAGTTCTTC
TRBJ1-1,TRBV4-3,-,TRBD1,CASSPRPGGTEAFF,TGCGCCAGCAGCCCACGGCCAGGGGGCACTGAAGCTTTCTTT
TRBJ2-5,TRBV15,-,TRBD1,CATSRSVDRLETQYF,TGTGCCACCAGCAGATCAGTGGACAGGTTAGAGACCCAGTACTTC
TRBJ1-2,TRBV6-5,few,-,CASSGGSGGYTF,TGTGCCAGCAGTGGAGGCTCCGGTGGCTACACCTTC
TRBJ2-2,TRBV5-1,-,TRBD2,CASSLVAGGPELFF,TGCGCCAGCAGCTTGGTAGCGGGAGGGCCCGAGCTGTTTTTT
TRBJ2-5,TRBV7-6,-,TRBD2,CASSPGTSGRRAQETQYF,TGTGCCAGCAGCCCTGGGACTAGCGGGAGAAGGGCCCAAGAGACCCAGTACTTC
TRBJ2-5,TRBV7-2,-,TRBD2,CASSRGLAGSETQYF,TGTGCCAGCTCCCGGGGACTAGCGGGTTCAGAGACCCAGTACTTC
TRBJ1-4,TRBV5-1,-,-,CASSFVPGSREKLFF,TGCGCCAGCAGCTTCGTCCCCGGGAGTAGGGAAAAACTGTTTTTT
TRBJ1-2,TRBV5-5,-,-,CASSPQTTMAGYTF,TGTGCCAGCAGTCCACAGACGACGATGGCTGGCTACACCTTC
TRBJ2-1,TRBV6-5,once,-,CASSEPGLREFF,TGTGCCAGCAGTGAACCGGGACTGAGAGAGTTCTTC
TRBJ2-5,TRBV11-3,-,TRBD1,CASRPGGPSPQYF,TGTGCCAGCAGACCAGGGGGCCCCTCGCCCCAGTACTTC
TRBJ2-7,TRBV27,-,TRBD1,CASSLPDRDRGEQYF,TGTGCCAGCAGTTTACCCGACAGGGACCGGGGCGAGCAGTACTTC
TRBJ2-2,TRBV7-7,-,TRBD1,CASSLLPGTGSGELFF,TGTGCCAGCAGCTTACTCCCCGGGACAGGGTCCGGGGAGCTGTTTTTT
TRBJ2-6,TRBV7-6,-,TRBD1,CASSHNLGGQGGFAGANVLTF,TGTGCCAGCAGCCACAATCTCGGTGGACAGGGAGGTTTCGCTGGGGCCAACGTCCTGACTTTC
TRBJ2-1,TRBV7-2,-,TRBD2,CASSPASGHNEQFF,TGTGCCAGCAGCCCGGCTAGCGGCCACAATGAGCAGTTCTTC
TRBJ2-1,TRBV4-3,-,TRBD1,CASSPGTGKYNEQFF,TGCGCCAGCAGCCCCGGGACAGGGAAATACAATGAGCAGTTCTTC
TRBJ2-1,TRBV6-6,-,TRBD2,CASSLSGSSYNEQFF,TGTGCCAGCAGTCTTAGCGGGAGCTCCTACAATGAGCAGTTCTTC
TRBJ2-5,TRBV4-3,few,TRBD1,CASSQDLRTGGSETQYF,TGCGCCAGCAGCCAAGATTTAAGGACAGGGGGCTCCGAGACCCAGTACTTC
TRBJ2-1,TRBV6-5,-,TRBD1,CASSYSKGAFYNEQFF,TGTGCCAGCAGTTACTCGAAGGGGGCGTTCTACAATGAGCAGTTCTTC
TRBJ1-4,TRBV11-2,-,-,CASRGTEKLFF,TGTGCCAGCAGGGGGACAGAAAAACTGTTTTTT
TRBJ1-2,TRBV9,-,-,CASSTRQEESYGYTF,TGTGCCAGCAGCACACGACAGGAAGAAAGCTATGGCTACACCTTC
TRBJ2-7,TRBV29-1,-,TRBD1,CSVERDRGYEQYF,TGCAGCGTTGAACGGGACAGGGGATACGAGCAGTACTTC
TRBJ1-1,TRBV5-1,-,-,CASSQGHSPNTEAFF,TGCGCCAGCAGCCAAGGACATTCGCCTAACACTGAAGCTTTCTTT
TRBJ1-2,TRBV9,-,-,CASSVAPQQGFYGYTF,TGTGCCAGCAGCGTAGCCCCTCAACAGGGATTCTATGGCTACACCTTC
TRBJ1-1,TRBV6-6,few,-,CASSYRGFTEAFF,TGTGCCAGCAGTTACAGGGGATTCACTGAAGCTTTCTTT
TRBJ2-1,TRBV6-4,-,TRBD2,CASSEGLALGNEQFF,TGTGCCAGCAGTGAGGGACTAGCCCTAGGGAATGAGCAGTTCTTC
TRBJ2-2,TRBV7-2,-,-,CASSFLGQNTGELFF,TGTGCCAGCAGCTTTTTGGGACAAAACACCGGGGAGCTGTTTTTT
TRBJ2-3,TRBV27,-,TRBD2,CASSLRTDSGRSTDTQYF,TGTGCCAGCAGTCTCAGAACCGATAGCGGGAGGAGCACAGATACGCAGTATTTT
TRBJ2-7,TRBV2,few,-,CASSYGQFYEQYF,TGTGCCAGCAGTTACGGACAGTTCTACGAGCAGTACTTC
TRBJ2-2,TRBV11-3,-,TRBD1,CASSLGLGQGAAGELFF,TGTGCCAGCAGCTTAGGTCTGGGACAGGGGGCCGCCGGGGAGCTGTTTTTT
TRBJ1-2,TRBV4-2,-,TRBD1,CASSQDFGDRDYGYTF,TGTGCCAGCAGCCAAGACTTTGGAGACAGGGACTATGGCTACACCTTC
TRBJ2-3,TRBV11-3,-,-,CASSLVQAASTDTQYF,TGTGCCAGCAGCTTAGTTCAGGCCGCGAGCACAGATACGCAGTATTTT